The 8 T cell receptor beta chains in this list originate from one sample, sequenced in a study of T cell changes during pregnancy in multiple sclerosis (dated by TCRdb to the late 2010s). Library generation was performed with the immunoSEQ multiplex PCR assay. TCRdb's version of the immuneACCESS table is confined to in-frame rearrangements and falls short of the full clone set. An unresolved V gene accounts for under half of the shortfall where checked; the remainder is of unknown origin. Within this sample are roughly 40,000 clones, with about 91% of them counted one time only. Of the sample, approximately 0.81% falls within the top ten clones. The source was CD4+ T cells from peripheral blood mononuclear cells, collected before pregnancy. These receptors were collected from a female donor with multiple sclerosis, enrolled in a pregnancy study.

CDR3 in amino acids: CAIKGGPGETQYF. The CDR3 coding sequence is TGTGCCATCAAGGGCGGGCCTGGGGAGACCCAGTACTTC. V is TRBV10-3 and J is TRBJ2-5; TRBD2 might be the D (5 bases). Germline V gene data show CDR1 as ENHRY and CDR2 as SYGVKD. Deletions cut 7 bases from V and 5 bases from J, with 14 bases between. The CDR3 consists of 13 residues.

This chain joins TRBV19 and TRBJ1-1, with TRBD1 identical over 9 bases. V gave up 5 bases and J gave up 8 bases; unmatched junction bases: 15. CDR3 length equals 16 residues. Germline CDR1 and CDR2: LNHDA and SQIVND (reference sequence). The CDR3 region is CASSPWTRDRVVEAFF. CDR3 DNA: TGTGCCAGTAGTCCCTGGACCCGGGACAGGGTGGTGGAAGCTTTCTTT.

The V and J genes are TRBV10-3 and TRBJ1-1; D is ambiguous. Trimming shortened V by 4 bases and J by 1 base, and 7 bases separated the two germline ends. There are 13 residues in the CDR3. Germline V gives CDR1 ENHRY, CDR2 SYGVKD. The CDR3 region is CAISAGENTEAFF. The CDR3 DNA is TGTGCCATCAGTGCCGGGGAGAACACTGAAGCTTTCTTT.

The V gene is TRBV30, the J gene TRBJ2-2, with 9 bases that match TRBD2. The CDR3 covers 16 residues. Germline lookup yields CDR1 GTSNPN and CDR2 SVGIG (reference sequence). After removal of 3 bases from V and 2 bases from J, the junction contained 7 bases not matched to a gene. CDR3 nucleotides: TGTGCCTGGAGAGGCCAGCGGGAGGTAAACACCGGGGAGCTGTTTTTT. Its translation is CAWRGQREVNTGELFF.

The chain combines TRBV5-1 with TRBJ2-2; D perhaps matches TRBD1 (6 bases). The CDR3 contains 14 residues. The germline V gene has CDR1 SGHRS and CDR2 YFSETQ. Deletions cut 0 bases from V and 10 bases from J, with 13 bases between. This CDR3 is CASSLDPGTSELFF. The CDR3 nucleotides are TGCGCCAGCAGCTTGGACCCCGGGACATCGGAGCTGTTTTTT. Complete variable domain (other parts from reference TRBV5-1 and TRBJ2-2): KAGVTQTPRYLIKTRGQQVTLSCSPISGHRSVSWYQQTPGQGLQFLFEYFSETQRNKGNFPGRFSGRQFSNSRSEMNVSTLELGDSALYLCASSLDPGTSELFFGEGSRLTVL.

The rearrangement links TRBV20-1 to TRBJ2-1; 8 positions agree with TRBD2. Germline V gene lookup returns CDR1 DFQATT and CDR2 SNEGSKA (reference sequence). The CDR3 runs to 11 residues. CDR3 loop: CRFSGRNEQFF. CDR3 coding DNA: TGCAGATTCAGCGGGAGAAATGAGCAGTTCTTC.

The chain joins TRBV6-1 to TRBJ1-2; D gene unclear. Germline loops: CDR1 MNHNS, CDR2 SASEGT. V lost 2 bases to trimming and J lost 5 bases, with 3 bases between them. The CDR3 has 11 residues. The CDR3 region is CASSEPYGYTF. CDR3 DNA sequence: TGTGCCAGCAGTGAACCGTATGGCTACACCTTC.

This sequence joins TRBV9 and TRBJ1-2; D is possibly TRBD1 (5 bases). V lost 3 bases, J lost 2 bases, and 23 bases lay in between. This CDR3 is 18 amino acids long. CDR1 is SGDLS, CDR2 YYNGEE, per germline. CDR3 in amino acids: CASSAHTGGINPNYGYTF. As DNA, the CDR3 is TGTGCCAGCAGCGCTCACACTGGGGGGATAAACCCAAACTATGGCTACACCTTC.